Each of the 24 T cell receptor beta chains below was sequenced from the same sample in a study of control samples from healthy donors and cancer patients (dated by TCRdb to 2018 to 2021). Receptor amplification or capture employed the immunoSEQ multiplex PCR assay. TCRdb mirrors the immuneACCESS table, restricted to in-frame sequences. Some clones are absent from its copies; in checked studies, under half trace to an unresolved V gene, and the reason for the others is unknown. The sample profile shows approximately 210,000 clones; about nine tenths of them were found once. Around 1.9% of the sample lies in the top ten. The sample consisted of blood. The receptors derive from a man under 40 in good health.

This clone was seen just once. This rearrangement joins TRBV4-1 to TRBJ1-2, with D possibly being TRBD1 (5 bases). V was clipped by 2 bases and J by 4 bases, with 11 bases between them. The CDR3 totals 14 residues. CDR1 and CDR2 from the germline V gene are MGHRA and YSYEKL. CDR3 bases: TGCGCCAGCAGCCAATTCGCGACAGCCTATGGCTACACCTTC. Translation gives CASSQFATAYGYTF.

V gene TRBV7-8 combines with J gene TRBJ1-3, with a tentative D call TRBD1 (5 bases). Trimming shortened V by 5 bases and J by 0 bases, and 11 bases separated the two germline ends. Germline V gene data show CDR1 as SGHVS and CDR2 as FQNEAQ. The CDR3 length is 15 residues. CDR3 bases: TGTGCCAGCAGCCGGGACCTATACTCTGGAAACACCATATATTTT. The encoded protein is CASSRDLYSGNTIYF.

This sequence joins TRBV12-3 or TRBV12-4 and TRBJ1-1; no reliable D call. With 5 bases removed from V and 2 bases from J, the gap between germline ends came to 9 bases. The CDR3 loop spans 13 amino acids. This chain's CDR3 is CASSPSYNTEAFF. The CDR3 nucleotides read TGTGCCAGCAGTCCCTCCTACAACACTGAAGCTTTCTTT.

The chain has TRBV30 and TRBJ1-3, with D unclear. V lost 4 bases to trimming and J lost 1 base, with 8 bases between them. Germline lookup yields CDR1 GTSNPN and CDR2 SVGIG (reference sequence). The CDR3 spans 13 residues. The CDR3 DNA reads as TGTGCCTGGATGGGGAAATCTGGAAACACCATATATTTT. Its translation is CAWMGKSGNTIYF. The variable domain in full, with the rest retrieved from reference TRBV30 and TRBJ1-3, is SQTIHQWPATLVQPVGSPLSLECTVEGTSNPNLYWYRQAAGRGLQLLFYSVGIGQISSEVPQNLSASRPQDRQFILSSKKLLLSDSGFYLCAWMGKSGNTIYFGEGSWLTVV.

The chain combines TRBV6-5 with TRBJ1-4; D not certain. The CDR3 spans 13 residues. The germline CDR1 and CDR2 sequences are MNHEY and SVGAGI. V was cut by 6 bases and J by 0 bases, with 5 bases left in between. In DNA form, the CDR3 reads TGTGCCAGCAGCTTAACAACTAATGAAAAACTGTTTTTT. Translated, it gives CASSLTTNEKLFF.

The chain couples TRBV4-1 to TRBJ1-3; no reliable D call. The CDR3 loop spans 14 amino acids. V was trimmed by 1 base and J by 9 bases, leaving 13 bases between them. Germline V lookup: CDR1 MGHRA, CDR2 YSYEKL. CDR3 protein: CASSQGPQSGTIYF. DNA for the CDR3: TGCGCCAGCAGCCAAGGGCCCCAATCCGGCACCATATATTTT.

J is TRBJ1-2 and V is TRBV5-8; 7 bases are a match to TRBD1. From germline, CDR1 is SGHTS and CDR2 YDEGEE. The CDR3 spans 17 residues. The V segment lost 4 bases and the J segment 5 bases; nucleotides outside the gene matches: 17. The CDR3, as DNA: TGTGCCAGCAGCCCAAGGACAGGCCGGGACTCTGGGTATGGCTACACCTTC. Translated: CASSPRTGRDSGYGYTF.

The chain combines TRBV19 with TRBJ1-2; 7 bases map to TRBD1. J gave up 5 bases and V 6 bases, and 12 bases lay outside the gene matches. The V gene's germline CDR1 is LNHDA and CDR2 SQIVND (reference sequence). CDR3 length equals 15 residues. CDR3 nucleotide sequence: TGTGCCAGTAGAGCCCCCGGGACAGCGACTTATGGCTACACCTTC. As protein: CASRAPGTATYGYTF.

This clone was detected once. This rearrangement joins TRBV3-1 (or the pseudogene TRBV3-2) to TRBJ2-1; TRBD1 matches 9 bases. Trimming took 4 bases from V and 6 from J; bases not matched to a gene: 13. From germline, CDR1 is LGHDT and CDR2 YNNKEL (reference sequence). The CDR3 runs 17 residues. The CDR3: CASSRLSGGQGINEQFF. CDR3 nucleotide sequence: TGTGCCAGCAGCCGTTTAAGTGGAGGACAGGGGATCAATGAGCAGTTCTTC.

The V gene is TRBV7-9, the J gene TRBJ2-3; weak D call: TRBD2 (7 bases). The V gene lost 0 bases and the J gene lost 5 bases, with 12 bases spanning the gap. This CDR3 spans 15 amino acids. Looked up from germline, CDR1 is SEHNR and CDR2 is FQNEAQ (reference sequence). As DNA, the CDR3 is TGTGCCAGCAGCTTAGCGGGGGGGCATAGAGATACGCAGTATTTT. Protein product: CASSLAGGHRDTQYF.

The rearrangement joins TRBV15 to TRBJ1-1, with D perhaps TRBD1 (5 bases). Trimming removed 5 bases at V and 0 bases at J, with 7 bases between. CDR1 is LNHNV and CDR2 is YYDKDF in the germline V gene (reference sequence). This CDR3 has 13 residues. The CDR3 is CATSGGMNTEAFF. In DNA, the CDR3 is TGTGCCACCAGCGGGGGAATGAACACTGAAGCTTTCTTT.

This chain joins TRBV3-1 (or the pseudogene TRBV3-2) and TRBJ1-4; D possibly corresponds to TRBD1 (6 bases). V was cut by 2 bases and J by 5 bases, with 12 bases left in between. CDR3 size: 15 residues. Germline V gene lookup returns CDR1 LGHDT and CDR2 YNNKEL (reference sequence). CDR3 nucleotide sequence: TGTGCCAGCAGCCAAATGACAGGCAGGAATGAAAAACTGTTTTTT. Protein sequence: CASSQMTGRNEKLFF.

This clone was detected only a few times. The rearrangement uses TRBV18 and TRBJ1-1; 7 positions match TRBD1. The CDR3 runs to 16 residues. V was pared by 3 bases and J by 1 base, with 8 bases of the junction left unmatched. CDR1 and CDR2 (germline): KGHSH, LQKENI. The CDR3 DNA is TGTGCCAGCTCACCCCGACAGGGATTTGGGAACACTGAAGCTTTCTTT. It codes for CASSPRQGFGNTEAFF.

V and J are TRBV7-9 and TRBJ1-3, with TRBD1 as a possible D gene (6 bases). Germline V gives CDR1 SEHNR, CDR2 FQNEAQ (reference sequence). The CDR3 contains 16 residues. V lost 4 bases, J lost 0 bases, and 13 bases lay in between. Here the CDR3 DNA reads TGTGCCAGCAGCTCTAGGGGGGGCGACTCTGGAAACACCATATATTTT. Its translation is CASSSRGGDSGNTIYF.

The chain employs TRBV7-9 and TRBJ2-2, with D maybe TRBD1 (5 bases). V was pared by 7 bases and J by 4 bases, with 22 bases between. CDR1 SEHNR and CDR2 FQNEAQ come from the germline V gene (reference sequence). The CDR3 runs 17 residues. The CDR3 loop reads CASTNGLGRLGTGELFF. DNA of the CDR3: TGTGCCAGCACTAACGGATTGGGGCGTTTGGGCACCGGGGAGCTGTTTTTT. Full variable domain (remainder filled in from reference TRBV7-9 and TRBJ2-2): DTGVSQNPRHKITKRGQNVTFRCDPISEHNRLYWYRQTLGQGPEFLTYFQNEAQLEKSRLLSDRFSAERPKGSFSTLEIQRTEQGDSAMYLCASTNGLGRLGTGELFFGEGSRLTVL.

The chain employs TRBV19 and TRBJ1-2; TRBD1 is a possible D gene (5 bases). The CDR3 sequence is 15 residues long. Between the trimmed V and J ends, which lost 7 bases and 0 bases, there was a span of 15 bases. Germline V CDR1 and CDR2: LNHDA, SQIVND (reference sequence). The CDR3 nucleotides read TGTGCCAGTAAAGACAGATCCGATACTAACTATGGCTACACCTTC. Protein: CASKDRSDTNYGYTF.

The J gene is TRBJ2-3, the V gene TRBV11-2, with 11 bases identical to TRBD2. The CDR3 is 17 residues long. Germline CDR1 reads SGHAT; CDR2 reads FQNNGV. V was pared by 3 bases and J by 1 base, with 6 bases of the junction left unmatched. CDR3 in amino acids: CASSFGLAGGRTDTQYF. CDR3 sequence (DNA): TGTGCCAGCAGCTTTGGCCTAGCGGGGGGCCGCACAGATACGCAGTATTTT.

The chain combines TRBV19 with TRBJ2-2; possibly TRBD2 for D (6 bases). The CDR3 is 13 residues long. Germline loops: CDR1 LNHDA, CDR2 SQIVND (reference sequence). V was shortened by 7 bases and J by 9 bases, with 15 bases between the two germline ends. CDR3 sequence reads: CASNPGLNRELFF. Written as DNA, the CDR3 is TGTGCCAGTAACCCGGGACTTAACAGGGAGCTGTTTTTT.

The chain uses TRBV15 and TRBJ1-3, with 7 bases identical to TRBD1. Germline values: CDR1 LNHNV, CDR2 YYDKDF (reference sequence). J lost 4 bases, V lost 5 bases, and 5 bases had no gene match. The CDR3 has 14 residues. CDR3 in DNA: TGTGCCACCAGCTCTCGGACAGGCGGAAACACCATATATTTT. Its protein product is CATSSRTGGNTIYF.

This clone was seen once. V is TRBV19 and J is TRBJ2-1; 8 bases align to TRBD2. Looked up from germline, CDR1 is LNHDA and CDR2 is SQIVND (reference sequence). J lost 8 bases, V lost 5 bases, and 8 bases had no gene match. The CDR3 totals 14 residues. The CDR3 bases are TGTGCCAGTAGTCAACGGGGGGGCCGGGATGAGCAGTTCTTC. Encoded protein: CASSQRGGRDEQFF.

The chain is built from TRBV20-1 and TRBJ1-2, with D possibly TRBD1 on 6 matching bases. CDR1 DFQATT and CDR2 SNEGSKA come from the germline V gene (reference sequence). CDR3 length: 13 residues. V lost 3 bases and J 4 bases, leaving 12 bases between the germline ends. The DNA of the CDR3 is TGCAGTGCTAGTAGGGGGGGTATCTATGGCTACACCTTC. This gives the protein CSASRGGIYGYTF.

The rearrangement links TRBV5-6 to TRBJ1-2; D remains ambiguous. CDR3 length: 15 residues. The germline V and J ends were trimmed by 4 bases and 8 bases, with 21 bases remaining between them. Germline-derived CDR1 and CDR2 are SGHDT and YYEEEE. The CDR3 spells CASSPNYEGPEGYTF. The CDR3 nucleotides are TGTGCCAGCAGCCCGAATTATGAAGGCCCAGAGGGCTACACCTTC.

This rearrangement joins TRBV6-5 to TRBJ2-3; D gene unclear. The CDR3 is made up of 12 amino acids. The V end was cut by 6 bases, the J end by 6 bases, with 10 bases between. CDR1 MNHEY and CDR2 SVGAGI come from the germline V gene. CDR3 DNA sequence: TGTGCCAGCAGATCTACAGCCGATACGCAGTATTTT. Translated, it gives CASRSTADTQYF.

The J gene is TRBJ2-1, the V gene TRBV7-2, with a tentative D call TRBD2 (6 bases). This CDR3 has 15 amino acids. From germline, CDR1 is SGHTA and CDR2 FQGNSA. Trimming took 6 bases from V and 0 from J, leaving 12 bases between them. CDR3 nucleotides: TGTGCCAGCAGTCCCCACGGGAGCTCCTACAATGAGCAGTTCTTC. Translation: CASSPHGSSYNEQFF.